This T cell receptor (beta chain) derives from a study of blood T cell repertoires in COVID-19. On this clone itself: Different DNA sequences within this sample yield the same CDR3.

The V and J ends lost 1 base and 5 bases, in that order; junction bases with no gene match: 4. CDR3 length: 14 residues. Germline CDR1 LGHDT, CDR2 YNNKEL (reference sequence). Libraries were prepared by immunoSEQ multiplex PCR; TCRdb keeps only in-frame clonotypes and omits some of them. The top ten clones hold under 3% of a sample with roughly 150,000 clones, approximately 86% of them seen once. The sequencing input was peripheral blood. The receptor's source is a woman aged 80 or older with COVID-19, enrolled during active disease. The V and J genes are TRBV3-1 (or the pseudogene TRBV3-2) and TRBJ2-7, with 8 bases aligning to TRBD1. The CDR3 coding sequence is TGTGCCAGCAGCCAAGGGACAGGGACGAACGAGCAGTACTTC. Protein sequence: CASSQGTGTNEQYF.